Reported below is one T cell receptor (beta chain). Its antigen remains unknown. This sample stems from a study of cytotoxic CD8 clonotypes in ibrutinib-treated CLL. Study in general: Among patients, about 24 responded partially and 2 completely; 14 then stayed remitted and some twelve progressed after median around 70 months. Findings and caveats of the study: In sustained-remission versus progressing patients, sampling times differed. Whereas clonality rose at ibrutinib response, it declined toward baseline at progression.

Germline CDR1 is SNHLY and CDR2 is FYNNEI. CDR3 size: 16 residues. The V and J ends lost 5 bases and 1 base respectively, with 18 bases between them. Profiling relied on immunoSEQ multiplex PCR, and the TCRdb table lists in-frame clones only, not all of them. This sample yields about 300,000 clones, of which about 64% are seen a single time; roughly 6% belongs to the top ten. The origin of this receptor is a human donor with chronic lymphocytic leukemia. The chain uses TRBV2 and TRBJ2-7; D not resolved. Material: PBMCs, obtained after 36 months of ibrutinib treatment. The CDR3 here is CASSQHPGVGSYEQYF. The CDR3 nucleotides read TGTGCCAGCAGTCAACATCCTGGGGTTGGTTCCTACGAGCAGTACTTC.